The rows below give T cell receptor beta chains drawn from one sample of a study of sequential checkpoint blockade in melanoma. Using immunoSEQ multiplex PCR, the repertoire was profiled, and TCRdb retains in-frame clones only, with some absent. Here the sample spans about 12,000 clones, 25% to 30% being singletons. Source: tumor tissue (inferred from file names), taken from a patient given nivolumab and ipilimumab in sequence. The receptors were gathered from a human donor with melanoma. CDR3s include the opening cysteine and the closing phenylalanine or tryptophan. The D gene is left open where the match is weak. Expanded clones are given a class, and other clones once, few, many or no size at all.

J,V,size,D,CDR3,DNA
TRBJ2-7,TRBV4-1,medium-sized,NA,CASSQDRSGAGYEQYF,TGCGCCAGCAGCCAAGATCGGTCGGGGGCAGGCTACGAGCAGTACTTC
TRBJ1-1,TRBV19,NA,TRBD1,CASSKGTGGGEAFF,TGTGCCAGTAGTAAAGGGACAGGGGGTGGGGAAGCTTTCTTT
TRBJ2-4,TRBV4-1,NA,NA,CASSPTGDLNIQYF,TGCGCCAGCAGCCCTACAGGTGACCTAAACATTCAGTACTTC
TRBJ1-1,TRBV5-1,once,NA,CASSYYARGVRMNTEAFF,TGCGCCAGCAGCTACTACGCGAGGGGGGTACGGATGAACACTGAAGCTTTCTTT
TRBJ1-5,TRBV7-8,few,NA,CASSLAGEQTQHF,TGTGCCAGCAGCTTAGCAGGGGAGCAGACTCAGCATTTT
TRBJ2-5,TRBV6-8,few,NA,CASRRPLGETQYF,TGTGCCAGCAGACGACCCCTGGGGGAGACCCAGTACTTC
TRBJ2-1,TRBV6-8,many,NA,CASSYTLVNNEQFF,TGTGCCAGCAGTTACACACTAGTCAACAATGAGCAGTTCTTC
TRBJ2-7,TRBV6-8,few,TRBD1,CASSPPGTVSYEQYF,TGTGCCAGCAGCCCCCCCGGGACAGTATCCTACGAGCAGTACTTC
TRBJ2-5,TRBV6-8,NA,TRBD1,CASNRQGYGETQYF,TGTGCCAGCAATCGACAGGGCTACGGAGAGACCCAGTACTTC
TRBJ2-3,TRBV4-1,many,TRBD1,CASSPSFGQGSGPQYF,TGCGCCAGCAGCCCATCCTTCGGACAGGGTAGTGGTCCGCAGTATTTT
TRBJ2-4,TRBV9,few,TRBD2,CASSVEGGRDPKNIQYF,TGTGCCAGCAGCGTAGAAGGCGGGAGGGACCCCAAAAACATTCAGTACTTC
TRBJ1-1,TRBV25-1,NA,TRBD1,CASTRGQSLTEAFF,TGTGCCAGCACCAGGGGACAGTCTCTCACTGAAGCTTTCTTT
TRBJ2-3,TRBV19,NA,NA,CASSIPGTLTDTQYF,TGTGCCAGTAGTATCCCCGGGACTCTCACAGATACGCAGTATTTT
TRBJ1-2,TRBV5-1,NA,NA,CASSREARPNYGYTF,TGCGCCAGCAGCCGTGAGGCCAGACCTAACTATGGCTACACCTTC
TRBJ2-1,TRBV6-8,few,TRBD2,CASSYSRASGSLYNEQFF,TGTGCCAGCAGTTACTCGAGGGCTAGCGGGAGTCTATACAATGAGCAGTTCTTC
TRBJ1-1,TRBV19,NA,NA,CASSMGGSGTEAFF,TGTGCCAGTAGTATGGGGGGCTCGGGCACTGAAGCTTTCTTT
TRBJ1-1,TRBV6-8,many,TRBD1,CASSFSRTGGGNTEAFF,TGTGCCAGCTCTTTCAGCAGGACAGGTGGAGGGAACACTGAAGCTTTCTTT
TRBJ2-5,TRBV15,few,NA,CATTSGWVGETQYF,TGTGCCACCACGTCGGGGTGGGTGGGAGAGACCCAGTACTTC
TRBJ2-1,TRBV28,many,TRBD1,CASRQTGAFYNEQFF,TGTGCCAGCAGACAGACAGGGGCTTTTTACAATGAGCAGTTCTTC
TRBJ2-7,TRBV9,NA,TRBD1,CASSVEGQGMIQYF,TGTGCCAGCAGCGTAGAGGGACAGGGTATGATTCAGTACTTC
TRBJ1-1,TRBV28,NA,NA,CASRQTANTEAFF,TGTGCCAGCAGACAGACAGCCAACACTGAAGCTTTCTTT
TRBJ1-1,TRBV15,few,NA,CATSRDLGVGTEAFF,TGTGCCACCAGCAGAGATTTAGGGGTCGGGACTGAAGCTTTCTTT
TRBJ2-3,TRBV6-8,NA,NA,CASSYSRQGTDTQYF,TGTGCCAGCAGTTACTCGAGACAAGGCACAGATACGCAGTATTTT
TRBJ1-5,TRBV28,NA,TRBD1,CASTHPQGRGQPQHF,TGTGCCAGCACCCACCCACAGGGGCGAGGTCAGCCCCAGCATTTT
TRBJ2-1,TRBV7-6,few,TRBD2,CASSPRTSGRQGEQFF,TGTGCCAGCAGCCCGAGGACTAGCGGGAGACAGGGTGAGCAGTTCTTC
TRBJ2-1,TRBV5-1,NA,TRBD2,CASSWDSGRYNEQFF,TGCGCCAGCAGCTGGGATAGCGGGAGATACAATGAGCAGTTCTTC
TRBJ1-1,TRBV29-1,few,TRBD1,CSSDRANTEAFF,TGCAGCTCCGACAGGGCGAACACTGAAGCTTTCTTT
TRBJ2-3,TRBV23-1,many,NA,CASSQDSTDTQYF,TGCGCCAGCAGCCAGGACAGCACAGATACGCAGTATTTT
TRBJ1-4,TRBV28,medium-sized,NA,CASSFRQRVEKLFF,TGTGCCAGCAGTTTCCGCCAGAGGGTTGAAAAACTGTTTTTT
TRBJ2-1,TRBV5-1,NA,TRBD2,CASSLSLAGKNEQFF,TGCGCCAGCAGCTTATCGTTAGCGGGAAAAAATGAGCAGTTCTTC
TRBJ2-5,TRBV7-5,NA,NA,CASSLISSGGQETQYF,TGTGCCAGCAGCTTAATATCCAGCGGGGGCCAAGAGACCCAGTACTTC
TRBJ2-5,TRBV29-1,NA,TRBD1,CSALDRERQETQYF,TGCAGCGCTCTGGACAGGGAGAGGCAAGAGACCCAGTACTTC
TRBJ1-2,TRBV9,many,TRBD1,CASSEGQGRYGYTF,TGTGCCAGCAGCGAAGGACAGGGACGTTATGGCTACACCTTC
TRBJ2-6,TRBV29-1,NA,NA,CSVVGGTGANVLTF,TGCAGCGTTGTAGGGGGGACTGGGGCCAACGTCCTGACTTTC
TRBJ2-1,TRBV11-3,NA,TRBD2,CASSLMTSGSLEQFF,TGTGCCAGCAGCTTGATGACTAGCGGGAGCTTGGAGCAGTTCTTC
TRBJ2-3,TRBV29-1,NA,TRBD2,CSVEGGLAASTDTQYF,TGCAGCGTTGAAGGGGGACTAGCGGCTAGCACAGATACGCAGTATTTT
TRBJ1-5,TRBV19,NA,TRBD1,CASSATGGDNQPQHF,TGTGCCAGTAGTGCCACAGGGGGCGACAATCAGCCCCAGCATTTT
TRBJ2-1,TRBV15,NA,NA,CATSREGESPYNEQFF,TGTGCCACCAGCAGAGAGGGGGAGAGCCCCTACAATGAGCAGTTCTTC
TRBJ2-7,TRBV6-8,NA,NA,CASSTGWGSYEQYF,TGTGCCAGCAGTACAGGTTGGGGCTCCTACGAGCAGTACTTC
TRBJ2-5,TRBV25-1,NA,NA,CASSDSPQNSETQYF,TGTGCCAGCAGTGATTCCCCGCAGAACTCAGAGACCCAGTACTTC
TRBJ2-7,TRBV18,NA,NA,CASSLKDGYEQYF,TGTGCCAGCTCGTTGAAAGATGGCTACGAGCAGTACTTC
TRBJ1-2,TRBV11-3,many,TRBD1,CASSYGQGNYGYTF,TGTGCCAGCAGCTATGGACAGGGAAACTATGGCTACACCTTC
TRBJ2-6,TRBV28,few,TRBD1,CASSLGTVSGANVLTF,TGTGCCAGCAGTTTAGGGACAGTCTCTGGGGCCAACGTCCTGACTTTC
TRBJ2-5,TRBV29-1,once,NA,CSVETDGQETQYF,TGCAGCGTTGAGACGGACGGTCAAGAGACCCAGTACTTC
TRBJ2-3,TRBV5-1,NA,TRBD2,CASSKGLAGVDTQYF,TGCGCCAGCAGCAAGGGACTAGCGGGAGTGGATACGCAGTATTTT
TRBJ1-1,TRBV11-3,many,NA,CASSLVMLNTEAFF,TGTGCCAGCAGCTTAGTCATGTTGAACACTGAAGCTTTCTTT
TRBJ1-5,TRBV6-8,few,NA,CAISGTGRGLGEPQHF,TGTGCCATCAGTGGGACCGGACGGGGGTTGGGGGAGCCCCAGCATTTT
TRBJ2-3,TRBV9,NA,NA,CASRGFRGELTDTQYF,TGTGCCAGCAGGGGATTTAGGGGAGAGTTGACTGATACGCAGTATTTT
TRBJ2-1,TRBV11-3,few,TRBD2,CASSDRTSGVHNEQFF,TGTGCCAGCAGCGACCGGACTAGCGGGGTTCACAATGAGCAGTTCTTC
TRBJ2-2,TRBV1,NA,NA,CASSLADNTGELFF,TGCGCCAGCAGCCTAGCGGACAACACCGGGGAGCTGTTTTTT
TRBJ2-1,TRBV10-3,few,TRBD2,CAISETSGRAVVEQFF,TGTGCCATCAGTGAGACCAGCGGGAGGGCCGTAGTTGAGCAGTTCTTC
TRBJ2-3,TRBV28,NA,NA,CASKPRGAADTQYF,TGTGCCAGCAAACCCCGGGGGGCGGCAGATACGCAGTATTTT
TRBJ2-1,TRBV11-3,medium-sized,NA,CASSLSGGYNEQFF,TGTGCCAGCAGCTTAAGTGGGGGGTACAATGAGCAGTTCTTC
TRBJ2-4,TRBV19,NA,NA,CASLGATTGRYIQYF,TGTGCCAGTCTTGGGGCGACGACAGGGAGGTACATTCAGTACTTC